The clone carrying this T cell receptor (beta chain) was counted ten times or more. Its matching antigen is unknown. The junction differs from germline at one of its ends, possibly a read error. The sample belongs to a study of neurological immune-mediated disorders. Study findings and constraints: The repertoires of 18 of 34 multiple sclerosis patients fell into one related-CDR3 cluster (a possible signature) under phylogenetic grouping. The expanded clones of different subjects shared no CDR3 amino acid sequences (suggesting private repertoires in all groups).

5'RACE employing 10-nucleotide random UMIs yielded the cDNA. Every sequencing run produced over 200 million TCR-beta sequences that came from 15-18 subjects. TCRdb reanalysed the 5' RACE reads using MiXCR and keeps one entry per CDR3 protein. Of 40,000 to 60,000 distinct CDR3 sequences in the sample, approximately 3.5% were seen once. The CDR3 consists of 15 residues. Germline V gene sequence: CDR1 KGHSH, CDR2 LQKENI. The sequenced material came from PBMCs. The chain uses TRBV18 and TRBJ1-5, with TRBD1 matching 7 bases. The sequence was collected from a man aged 35-49 years with multiple sclerosis. In DNA, the CDR3 is TGTGCCAGCTCACTGGAGGGGGCAGGCAATCAGCCCCAGAATTTT. This translates into CASSLEGAGNQPQNF.